The 10 T cell receptor beta chains given below trace back to one sample, sequenced in a study of blood T cell repertoires in COVID-19. Some clones are missing from TCRdb's copy, which holds only in-frame ones; the method was immunoSEQ multiplex PCR. This table has about 330,000 clones, approximately 89% appearing once. Sample: PBMCs or T cells enriched from blood (not recorded which). The receptors stem from a woman between 25 and 40 years old who had recovered from COVID-19.

The J gene is TRBJ2-7, the V gene TRBV13; the D gene is possibly TRBD2 (7 bases). The CDR3 is 18 residues long. Trimming took 5 bases from V and 3 from J, leaving 26 bases between them. Germline loops: CDR1 PRHDT, CDR2 FYEKMQ (reference sequence). The CDR3: CASSPRGGAITNLYEQYF. The CDR3 bases are TGTGCCAGCAGCCCTAGGGGGGGAGCTATAACCAACCTCTACGAGCAGTACTTC.

V gene TRBV6-5 combines with J gene TRBJ1-2, with unresolved D. The V and J ends lost 2 bases and 11 bases respectively, with 9 bases between them. This CDR3 is 11 amino acids long. From germline, CDR1 is MNHEY and CDR2 SVGAGI. The CDR3, as DNA: TGTGCCAGCAGTTACCGGGGTTCTTACACCTTC. Its translation: CASSYRGSYTF.

V is TRBV3-1 (or the pseudogene TRBV3-2) and J is TRBJ1-6; 10 bases agree with TRBD1. The CDR3 spans 15 residues. CDR1 and CDR2 (germline): LGHDT, YNNKEL (reference sequence). Unmatched junction bases numbered 6, after V lost 5 bases and J lost 8 bases. CDR3 nucleotide sequence: TGTGCCAGCAGCACGCGGACAGGGGGTGATTCACCCCTCCACTTT. Its protein is CASSTRTGGDSPLHF.

V and J are TRBV5-1 and TRBJ1-1, with D perhaps TRBD1 (5 bases). Looked up from germline, CDR1 is SGHRS and CDR2 is YFSETQ. V was clipped by 3 bases and J by 5 bases, with 17 bases between them. There are 15 residues in the CDR3. The CDR3 reads CASSSTFTGATEAFF. The CDR3 DNA reads TGCGCCAGCAGCTCGACTTTTACAGGAGCAACTGAAGCTTTCTTT.

The CDR3, as DNA: TGTGCCACCAGCAGAGAAGGAGGCTCCTATAATTCACCCCTCCACTTT. As protein: CATSREGGSYNSPLHF. The chain links TRBV15 to TRBJ1-6; D is ambiguous. Germline V gene sequence: CDR1 LNHNV, CDR2 YYDKDF (reference sequence). Trimming removed 0 bases at V and 0 bases at J, with 6 bases between. CDR3 length equals 16 residues.

This clone has a handful of counts. The chain couples TRBV3-1 (or the pseudogene TRBV3-2) to TRBJ2-7, with D unclear. V lost 1 base and J lost 6, with 16 bases in between. The CDR3 is 15 amino acids. Germline CDR1 LGHDT, CDR2 YNNKEL (reference sequence). The CDR3 sequence: CASSQGLASRSEQYF. Here the CDR3 DNA reads TGTGCCAGCAGCCAAGGCTTGGCCAGCAGGTCCGAGCAGTACTTC.

The chain combines TRBV21-1 with TRBJ1-2; the D call of TRBD1 is as the table states it, not checked on the DNA. TRBV21-1 is deemed a pseudogene. The CDR3 spans 13 residues. The CDR3 reads CASPAGVNYGYTF. The CDR3 DNA is TGTGCCAGCCCGGCAGGCGTTAACTATGGCTACACCTTC.

This clone showed up just a few times. The chain has TRBV6-6 and TRBJ1-2; D gene ambiguous. The germline gives CDR1 MNHNY, CDR2 SVGAGI (reference sequence). V was trimmed by 5 bases and J by 4 bases, leaving 11 bases between them. There are 13 residues in the CDR3. Here the CDR3 reads CASSRTGFYGYTF. The CDR3 DNA sequence: TGTGCCAGCAGTCGGACGGGATTCTATGGCTACACCTTC.

The gene calls are TRBV4-3 and TRBJ2-7; 10 nucleotides match TRBD1. Per the germline V gene, CDR1 is LGHNA and CDR2 is YSLEER. Trimming took 0 bases from V and 3 from J; bases not matched to a gene: 5. There are 16 residues in the CDR3. CDR3: CASSQEPGQGNYEQYF. The CDR3 DNA follows: TGCGCCAGCAGCCAAGAGCCGGGACAGGGGAACTACGAGCAGTACTTC.

The chain employs TRBV30 and TRBJ1-1; possibly TRBD1 for D (5 bases). The V and J ends lost 3 bases and 3 bases respectively, with 11 bases between them. The CDR3 runs to 13 residues. The V gene's germline CDR1 is GTSNPN and CDR2 SVGIG (reference sequence). CDR3 coding DNA: TGTGCCTGGAGGACAGAGTCGGACACTGAAGCTTTCTTT. Translation gives CAWRTESDTEAFF.